This note documents a single TCR beta chain sequence. Its antigen is undetermined. Researchers reported sorting CD4+ naive, central memory, regulatory and stem cell-like memory cells via CD45RO/CCR7/CD25/CD127/CD95/CD27. This sample was taken from a study of beta chain features in type 1 diabetes. Per germline, CDR1 SGHRS and CDR2 YFSETQ. CDR3 length: 14 amino acids. Trimming at V came to 3 bases and at J to 2 bases, leaving 4 bases not matched to a gene. Study-level results: Shorter TCRB CDR3s, moderately but significantly so, were found in Type 1 diabetes patients in all four CD4+ subsets. Any role of HLA type in TCRB rearrangement remained unresolved here.

cDNA synthesis used the whole RNA isolate, giving expressed TCRB sequences. This table comes from immunoSEQ multiplex PCR, and its TCRdb copy is limited to in-frame clones, with some not included. Of approximately 43,000 clones listed, roughly 70% are singletons. The sequencing input was Tregs from blood. V gene TRBV5-1 combines with J gene TRBJ2-5, with 7 nucleotides matching TRBD2. The clonotype originates from a man aged 30 to 39 with type 1 diabetes. Some clones in this sample may be carry-over from other donors' samples. This chain's CDR3 is CASSWGGGQETQYF. CDR3 bases: TGCGCCAGCAGCTGGGGCGGGGGACAAGAGACCCAGTACTTC.